This record covers a single T cell receptor beta chain. Germline CDR1 MDHEN, CDR2 SYDVKM. The CDR3 length is 11 residues. Trimming took 2 bases from V and 16 from J; bases not matched to a gene: 5. How the authors handled the data: Amplification with reference gene primers provided the estimates of nucleated cell counts. Here immunoSEQ multiplex PCR was the method, and the copy in TCRdb shows in-frame clones only, minus some. The V and J calls and clone size are taken from that table; D and trimming were inferred from the DNA. Among 140,000 or so clones listed, around 79% were seen once. The data derive from a study of blood T cell repertoires in COVID-19. For the study at large: From the United States, Italy and Spain came samples of acute and convalescent COVID-19. Nucleic acid was either cDNA or gDNA, and it came from T cells, B-cell-depleted T cells, or PBMCs.

This sequence joins TRBV28 and TRBJ2-1, with 7 nucleotides matching TRBD2. The sequencing sample was made of peripheral blood. This receptor was identified in a man aged 50 to 59 with active or convalescent COVID-19. CDR3 amino acids: CASSLASGSFF. CDR3 nucleotide sequence: TGTGCCAGCAGTTTAGCTAGCGGCAGCTTCTTC.